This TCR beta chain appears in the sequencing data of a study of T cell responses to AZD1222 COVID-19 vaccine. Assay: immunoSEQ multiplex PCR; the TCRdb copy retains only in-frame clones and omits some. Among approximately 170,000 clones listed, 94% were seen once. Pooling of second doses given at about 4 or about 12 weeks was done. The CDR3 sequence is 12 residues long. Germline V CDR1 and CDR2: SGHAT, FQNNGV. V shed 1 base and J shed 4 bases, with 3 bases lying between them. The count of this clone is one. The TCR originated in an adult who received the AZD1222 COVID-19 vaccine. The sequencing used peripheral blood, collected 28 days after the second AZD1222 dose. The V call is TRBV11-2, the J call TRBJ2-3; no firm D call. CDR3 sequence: CASSLAADTQYF. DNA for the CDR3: TGTGCCAGCAGCTTAGCGGCAGATACGCAGTATTTT.